This T cell receptor (beta chain) was recovered during a study of T-cell memory formation after mild COVID-19. Study-wide background: Clustering of TCRs was largely donor specific.

CDR1 is SEHNR, CDR2 FQNEAQ, per germline (reference sequence). With V trimmed by 5 bases and J by 12 bases, 10 bases remained unmatched. The CDR3 contains 14 residues. In the case of this clonotype: Antigen unknown.

Study-level findings and limits: Whether day 37 second-wave clones are SARS-CoV-2-specific was not confirmed.

TCRdb passed the 5' RACE reads through MiXCR, listing each CDR3 protein once. The table includes 350,000 to 450,000 distinct CDR3 sequences, approximately 27% detected once. Sequencing was done on a sample of PBMCs or a T cell subset sorted from them (not recorded which). The chain is built from TRBV7-9 and TRBJ2-7; the match to TRBD2 covers 13 bases. The source of this sequence is an adult woman who had mild COVID-19 (a few samples of this study predate the infection). Cell type and time point are not known. CDR3 residues: CASSPQGLAGVLYF. DNA of the CDR3: TGTGCCAGCAGCCCCCAAGGACTAGCGGGAGTACTGTACTTC.